This T cell receptor (beta chain) was captured by sequencing in a study of cytomegalovirus exposure and HLA in healthy donors. PCR used 60 Vbeta primers and 13 Jbeta primers. Clones were read by immunoSEQ multiplex PCR, and TCRdb kept only the in-frame ones, dropping some. The table includes about 160,000 clones, roughly 84% detected once. Comment on this clone: Its antigen remains unidentified.

The V gene end was trimmed by 4 bases and the J gene end by 0 bases; junction bases not matched to a gene: 3. The CDR3 is 14 residues long. Germline V CDR1 and CDR2: MGHRA, YSYEKL. Whole-study results and caveats: Later work showed greater clonal expansion in HLA-associated TCR beta chains than in equally common others. The authors later found TCR association rates varying by HLA locus, with DRB1 most and HLA-C fewest.

The sequenced sample was PBMCs. The V call is TRBV4-1, the J call TRBJ2-7; 7 nucleotides agree with TRBD1. The TCR originated in a man between 18 and 35 years old in good health and CMV-seronegative. CDR3 sequence (DNA): TGCGCCAGCAGCCCTCGGGACAGCTCCTACGAGCAGTACTTC. This gives the protein CASSPRDSSYEQYF.